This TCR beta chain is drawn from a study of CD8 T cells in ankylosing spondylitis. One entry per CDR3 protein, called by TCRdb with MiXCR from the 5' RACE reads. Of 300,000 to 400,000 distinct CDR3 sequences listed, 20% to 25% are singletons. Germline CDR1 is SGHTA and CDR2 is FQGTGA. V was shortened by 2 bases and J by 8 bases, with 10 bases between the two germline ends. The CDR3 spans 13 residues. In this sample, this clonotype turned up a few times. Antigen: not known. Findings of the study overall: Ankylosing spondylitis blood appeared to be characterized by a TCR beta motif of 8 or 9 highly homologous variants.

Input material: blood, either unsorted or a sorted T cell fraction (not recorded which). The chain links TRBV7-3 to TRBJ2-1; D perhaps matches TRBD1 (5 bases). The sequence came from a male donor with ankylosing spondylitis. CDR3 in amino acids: CASSLPGLDEQFF. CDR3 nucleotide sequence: TGTGCCAGCAGCTTACCAGGGCTCGATGAGCAGTTCTTC.